This T cell receptor (beta chain) was recovered during a study of post-analysis software for immune sequencing data (dated by TCRdb to about 2015). Notes on the research overall: The recorded disease courses included relapsing-remitting, secondary progressive and progressive-relapsing multiple sclerosis, and some patients had no subtype annotation. The patient repertoires were compared against around 11 previously published healthy control repertoires obtained from donors aged roughly 6 to 25 years. A subset of samples was prepared in parallel using single-end sample barcoding, then pooled and co-amplified after Illumina adapter ligation.

To demonstrate the VDJtools post-analysis software, the study profiled TCR beta repertoires from the peripheral blood of 10 to 15 young patients with multiple sclerosis. Multiple sclerosis patients were children and adolescents aged about 6 to 15 years. The research as a whole found: Four to six TRBV segments, including TRBV5-6, TRBV5-1 and TRBV20-1, were significantly more frequent in patients than controls. When samples were clustered directly using the F measure, samples prepared in the same batch co-clustered strongly, which prompted a batch-effect correction. The multiple sclerosis patient group was slightly younger than the control group. Compared with controls, multiple sclerosis patients had significantly lower normalized Chao1 diversity, a finding suggesting substantial peripheral T-cell clonal expansion.

Library prep was done by PCR. The data were produced on an Illumina HiSeq 2500. Unique molecular identifiers were incorporated into TCR beta cDNA libraries to reduce PCR and sequencing biases. Every 1 to 10 million input T cells yielded around 500,000 cDNA molecules, meaning each molecule approximated one T cell. The same protocol used for the earlier healthy control dataset was applied to prepare and sequence the patient libraries. Samples belonging to the same batch were prepared together, multiplexed and sequenced on a shared HiSeq lane. On the study's bioinformatics: MIGEC was used to process the raw barcoded reads, and molecular identifier groups with only a single read were discarded before consensus assembly and CDR3 extraction. VDJtools was used for post-analysis of the clonotype tables, with diversity normalized by down-sampling every dataset to the smallest sample size. In repertoire overlap clustering, CDR3 amino acid sequences, but not nucleotide sequences, were matched to correct batch-related cross-sample contamination. The raw public data were reprocessed by TCRdb itself: fastp quality trimming at Q25, MiXCR clonotype calling, in-frame beta chains only. Entries that share a CDR3 protein sequence are merged under the most common genes and DNA. The V and J calls follow TCRdb's processing rather than the paper's. Recorded for this sample are hundreds of thousands of distinct CDR3 sequences; 53% of them occurred a single time. The ten largest account for about 4.8% of the sample.

A word on this clonotype: Its antigen is currently not known. No qualities accompany the bases; no much larger clone lies one base away.

There are 12 amino acids in the CDR3, from cysteine to phenylalanine inclusive. The sequence is cut down to CDR3 DNA, 36 bases in frame from base 1. CDR1 SNHLY and CDR2 FYNNEI are derived from the germline V gene. Recombination joined TRBV2 with TRBJ2-7, with the identity of the D gene unclear. The J call is in doubt because the DNA end fits TRBJ2-5 better. Input material: blood. The TCR originated in a girl aged 5 to 17 with multiple sclerosis. The sequenced DNA is TGTGCCAGCAGTGAAAAATGGGGGACCCAGTACTTC. Translated, this is CASSEKWGTQYF.